Following are 11 T cell receptor beta chains from one sample sequenced in a study of tumor and adjacent non-tumor tissue in lung cancer. A modified ARM-PCR protocol with three rounds of nested PCR amplified TCRbeta. TCRdb fed the multiplex PCR reads into MiXCR, producing one record per CDR3 protein. In the table there are 120,000 or so distinct CDR3 sequences, about 66% of which are singletons. This sample's RNA came from whole unsorted tissue. The specimen was lung tumor tissue. Every receptor here comes from a man aged 30 to 39 with non-small cell lung cancer.

A few counts support this clonotype. The chain joins TRBV30 to TRBJ1-4; TRBD1 is a possible D gene (5 bases). Per the germline V gene, CDR1 is GTSNPN and CDR2 is SVGIG (reference sequence). The germline V and J ends were trimmed by 4 bases and 4 bases, with 7 bases remaining between them. The CDR3 is made up of 12 amino acids. CDR3 nucleotides: TGTGCCTGGACAGGGAATAATGAAAAACTGTTTTTT. This translates into CAWTGNNEKLFF. Drawing the rest from reference TRBV30 and TRBJ1-4, the complete variable domain is SQTIHQWPATLVQPVGSPLSLECTVEGTSNPNLYWYRQAAGRGLQLLFYSVGIGQISSEVPQNLSASRPQDRQFILSSKKLLLSDSGFYLCAWTGNNEKLFFGSGTQLSVL.

Concerning this clonotype itself: A much larger clonotype is one base distant, so this may be a read error. The chain has TRBV4-1 and TRBJ1-5; D uncertain. The CDR3 loop spans 14 amino acids. The germline V gene encodes CDR1 MGHRA and CDR2 YSYEKL. The CDR3 sequence is CTSSAQVSNQPQHF. The CDR3 DNA reads as TGCACCAGCAGTGCCCAGGTGAGCAATCAGCCCCAGCATTTT.

About this clonotype itself: Mismatch with germline at one junction end may stem from a read error. This rearrangement joins TRBV6-2 or TRBV6-3 to TRBJ2-2; D perhaps matches TRBD2 (6 bases). This CDR3 has 16 amino acids. Germline CDR1 MNHEY, CDR2 SVGEGT. CDR3 loop: CVSYRDGGFNTGELFF. DNA of the CDR3: TGTGTCAGCTACCGAGATGGGGGGTTCAACACCGGGGAGCTGTTTTTT.

As regards this clonotype: A much larger clone lies a single base off, so this may be a read error. The chain couples TRBV5-5 to TRBJ2-7; D uncertain. V gave up 5 bases and J gave up 5 bases, with 17 bases separating them. This CDR3 is built from 14 residues. Germline V gene data show CDR1 as SGHKS and CDR2 as YYEKEE (reference sequence). DNA for the CDR3: TGTGCCAGCAGTTCGGAGAGTGTTACCAACGAGCAGTACTTC. This sequence encodes CASSSESVTNEQYF.

The chain combines TRBV5-4 with TRBJ2-5, with D possibly being TRBD2 (6 bases). Per germline, CDR1 SGHNT and CDR2 YYREEE (reference sequence). This CDR3 is 16 amino acids long. CDR3 nucleotides: TGTGCGAGCGGGCTGTGGGGTTCTGGGATCCAAGAGACCCAGTACTTC. As protein: CASGLWGSGIQETQYF.

The V call is TRBV20-1, the J call TRBJ2-3; 7 bases map to TRBD2. The germline CDR1 and CDR2 sequences are DFQATT and SNEGSKA (reference sequence). This CDR3 is 17 amino acids long. V lost 0 bases to trimming and J lost 7 bases; unmatched junction nucleotides: 16. CDR3: CSARDLFLAVSAHTQYF. CDR3 DNA: TGCAGTGCTAGAGATCTTTTTCTAGCGGTTAGCGCACATACGCAGTATTTT.

About this clonotype: A read error may produce the germline difference seen at one junction end. The chain couples TRBV11-2 to TRBJ1-1; the match to TRBD1 covers 7 bases. This CDR3 is built from 16 residues. Germline V lookup: CDR1 SGHAT, CDR2 FQNNGV. DNA of the CDR3: TGTCCCAGCAGCCTGACAGGGAGGGGCGGGAACACTGAGGCTTTCTTT. Protein sequence: CPSSLTGRGGNTEAFF.

To note about this clonotype: One base away lies a much larger clone, so this may be a sequencing read error. The chain carries TRBV20-1 and TRBJ2-1; 13 bases are shared with TRBD2. The V and J ends lost 0 bases and 5 bases, in that order; junction bases with no gene match: 7. The CDR3 is made up of 17 amino acids. Germline CDR1 is DFQATT and CDR2 is SNEGSKA (reference sequence). CDR3 sequence reads: CSARDPRTSGSHNEQFF. The CDR3 DNA reads as TGCAGTGCTAGAGATCCCAGGACTAGCGGGAGTCACAATGAGCAGTTCTTC.

This clonotype is a singleton in its sample. The junction departs from germline at one end; a sequencing error may be responsible. The chain has TRBV4-2 and TRBJ1-5; D is undetermined. The germline V gene encodes CDR1 LGHNA and CDR2 YNFKEQ. This CDR3 spans 16 amino acids. In DNA, the CDR3 is TGTGCCGGCAGCCAAGATTGGGCACAACGGGGTCAGCCCCACCATTTT. Translating gives CAGSQDWAQRGQPHHF.

This clonotype appeared many times. The V and J genes are TRBV25-1 and TRBJ1-4, with D possibly being TRBD1 (5 bases). The CDR3 has 17 residues. Germline CDR1 reads MGHDK; CDR2 reads SYGVNS. V shed 5 bases and J shed 1 base, with 17 bases lying between them. CDR3 region: CASSPGTLSGTNEKLFF. DNA of the CDR3: TGTGCCAGCAGTCCTGGGACGCTATCGGGAACTAATGAAAAACTGTTTTTT.

This clonotype was seen many times. The DNA of the CDR3 is TGCAGCGTTGGTGGGCGGGCCTACAATGAGCAGTTCTTC. This codes for CSVGGRAYNEQFF. The chain is built from TRBV29-1 and TRBJ2-1; possible D gene TRBD2, 5 bases. Germline CDR1 and CDR2: SQVTM and ANQGSEA. Trimming took off 4 bases at V and 2 bases at J, with 9 bases between the two ends. The CDR3 contains 13 residues.